The clone carrying this TCR beta chain was detected only a few times. A second PCR, run for roughly 7 to 12 cycles, used a sample-barcoded 5' primer plus a J-beta primer mix. TCRdb recomputed calls from the 5' RACE reads with MiXCR, one row per CDR3 protein. The sample lists around 990,000 distinct CDR3 sequences, about two fifths occurring once. V lost 1 base and J lost 6, with 14 bases in between. CDR1 and CDR2 (germline): MGHDK, SYGVNS. The CDR3 spans 15 residues. Each donor was a healthy Caucasian individual from Russia, aged roughly 6 to 100. These data come from a study of blood T cells in healthy people across ages.

Sequencing was performed on blood. This sequence was found in a man between 18 and 29 years old in good health. This chain uses TRBV25-1 with TRBJ2-3, with TRBD2 as a possible D gene (7 bases). The CDR3 DNA follows: TGTGCCAGCAGTGAATCCTCGGGGGGCGGGGATACGCAGTATTTT. Amino acid sequence: CASSESSGGGDTQYF.